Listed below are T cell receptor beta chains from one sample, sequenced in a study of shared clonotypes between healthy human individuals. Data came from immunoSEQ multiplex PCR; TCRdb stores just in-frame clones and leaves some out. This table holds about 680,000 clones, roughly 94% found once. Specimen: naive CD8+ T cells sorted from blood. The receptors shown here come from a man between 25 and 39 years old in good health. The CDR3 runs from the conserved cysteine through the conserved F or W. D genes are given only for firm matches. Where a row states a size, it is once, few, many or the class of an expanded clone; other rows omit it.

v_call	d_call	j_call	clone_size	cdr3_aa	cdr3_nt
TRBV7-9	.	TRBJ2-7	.	CASSLAAGDFTYEQYF	TGTGCCAGCAGCTTAGCCGCAGGGGATTTTACCTACGAGCAGTACTTC
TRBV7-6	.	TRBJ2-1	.	CASSLVYNEQFF	TGTGCCAGCAGCTTAGTATACAATGAGCAGTTCTTC
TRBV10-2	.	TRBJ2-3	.	CASSEGGGSTDTQYF	TGCGCCAGCAGTGAGGGGGGAGGAAGCACAGATACGCAGTATTTT
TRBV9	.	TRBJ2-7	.	CASSANSYEQYF	TGTGCCAGCAGCGCAAACAGCTACGAGCAGTACTTC
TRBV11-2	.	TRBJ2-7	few	CAGGLGGSYEQYF	TGTGCCGGGGGGTTAGGCGGCTCCTACGAGCAGTACTTC
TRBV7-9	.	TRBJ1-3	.	CASSYPGRRSGNTIYF	TGTGCCAGCAGCTACCCCGGCCGCCGCTCTGGAAACACCATATATTTT
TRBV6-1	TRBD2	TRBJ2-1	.	CASSEQFLGVAGYNEQFF	TGTGCCAGCAGTGAACAATTTTTAGGGGTAGCGGGCTACAATGAGCAGTTCTTC
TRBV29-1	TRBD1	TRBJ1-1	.	CSVESPPRGRTEAFF	TGCAGCGTTGAATCCCCGCCCAGGGGGCGCACTGAAGCTTTCTTT
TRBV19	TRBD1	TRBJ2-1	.	CASDRGSSYNEQFF	TGTGCCAGCGACAGGGGGAGCTCCTACAATGAGCAGTTCTTC
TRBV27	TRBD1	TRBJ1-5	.	CASRDRDTPNQPQHF	TGTGCCAGCAGGGACAGGGATACCCCCAATCAGCCCCAGCATTTT
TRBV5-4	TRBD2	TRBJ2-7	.	CASSSGTSGDEQYF	TGTGCCAGCAGCAGCGGGACTAGCGGGGACGAGCAGTACTTC
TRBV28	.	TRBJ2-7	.	CASSLGGDPTYEQYF	TGTGCCAGCAGTTTAGGAGGAGACCCCACCTACGAGCAGTACTTC
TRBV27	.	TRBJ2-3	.	CASSPSPPAQYF	TGTGCCAGCAGTCCTAGCCCTCCAGCGCAGTATTTT
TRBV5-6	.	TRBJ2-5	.	CASSLVLETQYF	TGTGCCAGCAGCTTGGTCCTAGAGACCCAGTACTTC
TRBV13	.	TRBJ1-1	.	CASSLDRTTEAFF	TGTGCCAGCAGCTTAGACAGAACCACTGAAGCTTTCTTT
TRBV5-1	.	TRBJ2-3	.	CASSLVVAPGRGTDTQYF	TGCGCCAGCAGCTTGGTTGTCGCCCCAGGTCGAGGAACAGATACGCAGTATTTT
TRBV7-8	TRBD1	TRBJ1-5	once	CASSLFGQGAEAQHF	TGTGCCAGCAGCTTATTTGGCCAGGGGGCCGAAGCCCAGCATTTT
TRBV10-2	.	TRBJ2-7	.	CASSGLSGDNEQYF	TGCGCCAGCAGTGGGCTCTCGGGGGACAACGAGCAGTACTTC
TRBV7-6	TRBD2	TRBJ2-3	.	CASSSVTSGTSTDTQYF	TGTGCCAGCAGCTCCGTTACTAGCGGAACTAGCACAGATACGCAGTATTTT
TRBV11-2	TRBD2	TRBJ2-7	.	CASSLAGLAGAYEQYF	TGTGCCAGCAGCTTAGCGGGACTAGCGGGGGCCTACGAGCAGTACTTC
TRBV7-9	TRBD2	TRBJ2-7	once	CASSLVAGGHEQYF	TGTGCCAGCAGCTTGGTAGCGGGAGGTCACGAGCAGTACTTC
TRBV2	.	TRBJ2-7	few	CASTGGRDEQYF	TGTGCCAGCACAGGAGGAAGGGACGAGCAGTACTTC
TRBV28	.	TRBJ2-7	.	CASSLIGTLYEQYF	TGTGCCAGCAGTTTAATAGGGACTCTCTACGAGCAGTACTTC
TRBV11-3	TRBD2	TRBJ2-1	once	CASSLPGLAGNNEQFF	TGTGCCAGCAGCTTACCAGGACTAGCGGGAAACAATGAGCAGTTCTTC
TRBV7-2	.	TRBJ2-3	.	CASSPPLGRSADTQYF	TGTGCCAGCAGCCCGCCGCTCGGGCGTTCCGCAGATACGCAGTATTTT
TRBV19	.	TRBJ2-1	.	CASSIRGNNEQFF	TGTGCCAGTAGTATCCGTGGAAACAATGAGCAGTTCTTC
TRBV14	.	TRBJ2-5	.	CASSHGWSGASRETQYF	TGTGCCAGCAGCCACGGTTGGTCAGGGGCTAGTAGGGAGACCCAGTACTTC
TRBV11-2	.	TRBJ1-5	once	CASSSIQGSQPQHF	TGTGCCAGCAGCTCAATCCAGGGGAGTCAGCCCCAGCATTTT
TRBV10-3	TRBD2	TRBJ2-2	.	CAITRTSGNTGELFF	TGTGCCATCACCAGGACTAGCGGGAACACCGGGGAGCTGTTTTTT
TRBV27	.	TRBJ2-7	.	CASSPPHSYEQYF	TGTGCCAGCAGTCCTCCACACTCCTACGAGCAGTACTTC
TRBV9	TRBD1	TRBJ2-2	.	CASSSGQGGTGELFF	TGTGCCAGCAGCTCAGGACAGGGAGGAACCGGGGAGCTGTTTTTT
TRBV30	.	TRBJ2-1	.	CAWSDNRREIEQFF	TGTGCCTGGAGTGATAACCGCAGGGAGATTGAGCAGTTCTTC
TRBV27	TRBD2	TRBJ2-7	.	CASSLTSDYEQYF	TGTGCCAGCAGTTTAACTAGCGACTACGAGCAGTACTTC
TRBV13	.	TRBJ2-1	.	CASGSGLYNEQFF	TGTGCCAGCGGGAGCGGCTTATACAATGAGCAGTTCTTC
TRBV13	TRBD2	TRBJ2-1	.	CASRGGLAVEGSYNEQFF	TGTGCCAGCAGGGGGGGACTAGCGGTCGAGGGCTCCTACAATGAGCAGTTCTTC
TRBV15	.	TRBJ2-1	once	CATSSDTGPPRSYNEQFF	TGTGCCACCAGCAGCGACACGGGGCCACCCCGCTCCTACAATGAGCAGTTCTTC
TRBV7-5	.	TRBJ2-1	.	CVRSSFARGQFF	TGTGTCAGAAGCTCCTTCGCCAGAGGGCAGTTCTTC
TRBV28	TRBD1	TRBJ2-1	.	CASSFQTGTPYNEQFF	TGTGCCAGCAGTTTCCAGACAGGGACCCCATACAATGAGCAGTTCTTC
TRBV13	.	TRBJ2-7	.	CASTAGSSSYEQYF	TGTGCCAGCACGGCGGGGTCGAGCTCCTACGAGCAGTACTTC
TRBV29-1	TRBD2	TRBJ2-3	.	CSVGAGVTDTQYF	TGCAGCGTTGGGGCGGGAGTCACAGATACGCAGTATTTT
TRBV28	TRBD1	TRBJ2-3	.	CASSLVPEETGASTDTQYF	TGTGCCAGCAGTTTAGTTCCCGAAGAGACAGGGGCAAGCACAGATACGCAGTATTTT
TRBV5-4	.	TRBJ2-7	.	CASSRTASYEQYF	TGTGCCAGCAGCAGGACAGCCTCCTACGAGCAGTACTTC
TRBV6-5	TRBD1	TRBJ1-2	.	CASSYGTGGRRYTF	TGTGCCAGCAGTTACGGGACAGGGGGTCGGCGCTACACCTTC
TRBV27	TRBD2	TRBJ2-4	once	CASSFSGSRSKNIQYF	TGTGCCAGCAGTTTTAGCGGGAGCAGGTCCAAAAACATTCAGTACTTC
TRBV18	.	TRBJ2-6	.	CASSPPGSGANVLTF	TGTGCCAGCTCACCACCAGGGTCTGGGGCCAACGTCCTGACTTTC
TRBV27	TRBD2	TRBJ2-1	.	CASSPQLVGSGTYNEQFF	TGTGCCAGCAGTCCCCAACTGGTTGGTAGCGGGACATACAATGAGCAGTTCTTC
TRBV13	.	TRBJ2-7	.	CASSLLLASEQYF	TGTGCCAGCAGCTTATTACTAGCTTCCGAGCAGTACTTC
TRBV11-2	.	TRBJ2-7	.	CASSPGTPPSYEQYF	TGTGCCAGCAGCCCCGGGACTCCGCCCTCCTACGAGCAGTACTTC
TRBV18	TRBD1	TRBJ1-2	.	CASSLDPGTGNYGYTF	TGTGCCAGCTCACTAGACCCCGGGACAGGGAACTATGGCTACACCTTC
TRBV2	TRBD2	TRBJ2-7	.	CASSDGTSGRVTYEQYF	TGTGCCAGCAGTGATGGGACTAGCGGGAGAGTAACGTACGAGCAGTACTTC
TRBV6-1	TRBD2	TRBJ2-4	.	CASSARGLSKLEDIQYF	TGTGCCAGCAGTGCGAGGGGACTATCGAAACTAGAGGACATTCAGTACTTC
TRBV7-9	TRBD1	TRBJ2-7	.	CASSLGQGVLGEQYF	TGTGCCAGCAGCTTAGGACAGGGGGTTTTGGGTGAGCAGTACTTC
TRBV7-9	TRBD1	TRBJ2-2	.	CASSFYTGGADTGELFF	TGTGCCAGCAGCTTTTACACAGGGGGCGCGGACACCGGGGAGCTGTTTTTT
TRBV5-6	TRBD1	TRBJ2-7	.	CASSWGQSYEQYF	TGTGCCAGCAGCTGGGGACAGAGCTACGAGCAGTACTTC
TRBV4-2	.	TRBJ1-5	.	CASSQGGQPQHF	TGTGCCAGCAGCCAAGGGGGGCAGCCCCAGCATTTT